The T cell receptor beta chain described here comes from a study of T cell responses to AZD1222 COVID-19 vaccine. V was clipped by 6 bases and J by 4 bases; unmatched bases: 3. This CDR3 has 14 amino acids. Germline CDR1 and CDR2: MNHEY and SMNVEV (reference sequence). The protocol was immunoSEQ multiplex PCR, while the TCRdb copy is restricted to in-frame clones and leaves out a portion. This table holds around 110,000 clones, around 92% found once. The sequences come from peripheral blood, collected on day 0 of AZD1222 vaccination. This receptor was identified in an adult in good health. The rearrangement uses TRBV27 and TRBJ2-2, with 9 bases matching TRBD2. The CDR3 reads CASRGLAGTGELFF. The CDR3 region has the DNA TGTGCCAGCAGGGGACTAGCCGGCACCGGGGAGCTGTTTTTT.